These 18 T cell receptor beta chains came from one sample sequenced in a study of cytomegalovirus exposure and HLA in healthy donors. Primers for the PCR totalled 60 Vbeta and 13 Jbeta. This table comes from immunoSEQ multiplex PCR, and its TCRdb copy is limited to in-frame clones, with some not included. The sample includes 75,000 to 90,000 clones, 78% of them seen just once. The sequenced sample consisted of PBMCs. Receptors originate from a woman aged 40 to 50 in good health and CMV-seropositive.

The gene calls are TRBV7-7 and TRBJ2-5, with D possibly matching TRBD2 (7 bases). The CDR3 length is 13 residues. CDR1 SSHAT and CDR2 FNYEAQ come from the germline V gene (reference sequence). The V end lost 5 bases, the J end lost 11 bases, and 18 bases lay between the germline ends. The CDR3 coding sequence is TGTGCCAGCAGCCCGGGGAGGGGGGGTGAGCAGTACTTC. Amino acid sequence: CASSPGRGGEQYF. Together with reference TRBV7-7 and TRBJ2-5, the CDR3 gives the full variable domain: GAGVSQSPRYKVTKRGQDVTLRCDPISSHATLYWYQQALGQGPEFLTYFNYEAQPDKSGLPSDRFSAERPEGSISTLTIQRTEQRDSAMYRCASSPGRGGEQYFGPGTRLLVL.

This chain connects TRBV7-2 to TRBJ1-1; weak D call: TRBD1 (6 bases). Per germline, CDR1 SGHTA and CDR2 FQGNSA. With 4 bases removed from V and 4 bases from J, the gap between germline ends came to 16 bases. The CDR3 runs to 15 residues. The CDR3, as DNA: TGTGCCAGCAGCTCAACAGGGCCCGGGGTCACTGAAGCTTTCTTT. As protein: CASSSTGPGVTEAFF.

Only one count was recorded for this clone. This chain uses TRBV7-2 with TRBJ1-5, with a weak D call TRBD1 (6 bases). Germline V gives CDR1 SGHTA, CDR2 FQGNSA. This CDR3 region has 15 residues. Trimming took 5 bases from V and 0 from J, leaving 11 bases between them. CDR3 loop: CASSPQGNSNQPQHF. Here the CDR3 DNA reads TGTGCCAGCAGCCCACAGGGAAATAGCAATCAGCCCCAGCATTTT.

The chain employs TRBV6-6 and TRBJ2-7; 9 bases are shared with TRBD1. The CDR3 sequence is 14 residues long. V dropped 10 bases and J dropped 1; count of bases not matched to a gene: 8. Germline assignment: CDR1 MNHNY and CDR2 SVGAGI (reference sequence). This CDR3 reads CATNRGRNSYEQYF. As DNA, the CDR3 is TGTGCCACTAACAGGGGGCGTAATTCCTACGAGCAGTACTTC.

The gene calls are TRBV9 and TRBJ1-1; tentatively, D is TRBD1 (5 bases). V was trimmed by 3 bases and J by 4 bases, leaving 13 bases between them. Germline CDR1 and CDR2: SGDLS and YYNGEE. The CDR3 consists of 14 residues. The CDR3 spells CASSGQMAGTEAFF. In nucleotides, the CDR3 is TGTGCCAGCAGCGGACAGATGGCTGGCACTGAAGCTTTCTTT.

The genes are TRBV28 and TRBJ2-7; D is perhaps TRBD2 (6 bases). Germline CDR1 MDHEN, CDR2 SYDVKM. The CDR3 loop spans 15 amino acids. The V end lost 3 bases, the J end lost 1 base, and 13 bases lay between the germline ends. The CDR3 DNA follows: TGTGCCAGCAGTTTCCCCGGGACTTATTCCTACGAGCAGTACTTC. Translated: CASSFPGTYSYEQYF.

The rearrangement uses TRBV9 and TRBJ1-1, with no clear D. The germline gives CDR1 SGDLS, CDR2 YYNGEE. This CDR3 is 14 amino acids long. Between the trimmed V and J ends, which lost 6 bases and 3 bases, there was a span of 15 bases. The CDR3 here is CASTIAGVDTEAFF. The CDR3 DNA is TGTGCCAGCACTATAGCGGGTGTAGACACTGAAGCTTTCTTT.

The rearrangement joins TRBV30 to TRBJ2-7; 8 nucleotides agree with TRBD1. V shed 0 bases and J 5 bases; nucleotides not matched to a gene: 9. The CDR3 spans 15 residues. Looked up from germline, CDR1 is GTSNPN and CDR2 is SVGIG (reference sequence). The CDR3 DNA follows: TGTGCCTGGAGTGTACATTTCGGACAGGGAGACGAGCAGTACTTC. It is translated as CAWSVHFGQGDEQYF.

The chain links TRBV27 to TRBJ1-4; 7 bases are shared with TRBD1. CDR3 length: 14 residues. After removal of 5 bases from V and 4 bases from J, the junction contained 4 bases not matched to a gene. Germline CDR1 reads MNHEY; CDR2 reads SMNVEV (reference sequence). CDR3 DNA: TGTGCCAGCAGTATGGACAGGAATAATGAAAAACTGTTTTTT. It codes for CASSMDRNNEKLFF.

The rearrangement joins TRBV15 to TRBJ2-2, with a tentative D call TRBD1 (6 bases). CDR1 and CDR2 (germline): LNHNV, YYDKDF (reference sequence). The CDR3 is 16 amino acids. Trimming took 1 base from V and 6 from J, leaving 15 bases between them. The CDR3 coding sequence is TGTGCCACCAGCAGAGGAACAGGGTGGATGGCCGGGGAGCTGTTTTTT. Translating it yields CATSRGTGWMAGELFF.

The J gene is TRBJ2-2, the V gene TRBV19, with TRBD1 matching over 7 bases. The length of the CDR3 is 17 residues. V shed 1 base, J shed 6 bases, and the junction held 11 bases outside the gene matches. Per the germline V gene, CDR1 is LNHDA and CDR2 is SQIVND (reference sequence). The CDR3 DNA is TGTGCCAGTAGTATAGCTTGGGGCAGGGGGTCGTCCGGGGAGCTGTTTTTT. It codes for CASSIAWGRGSSGELFF.

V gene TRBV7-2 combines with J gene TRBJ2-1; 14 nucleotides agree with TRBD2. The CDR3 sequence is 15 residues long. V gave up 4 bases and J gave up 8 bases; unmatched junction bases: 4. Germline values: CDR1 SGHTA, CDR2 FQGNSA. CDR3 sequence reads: CASSSPGLAGDEQFF. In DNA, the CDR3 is TGTGCCAGCAGCTCGCCGGGACTAGCGGGGGATGAGCAGTTCTTC.

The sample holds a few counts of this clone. The CDR3 reads CATSSPRGGSGVQPQHF. Here the CDR3 DNA reads TGTGCCACCAGCAGCCCCCGGGGGGGGTCGGGCGTCCAGCCCCAGCATTTT. The J gene is TRBJ1-5, the V gene TRBV15; D is perhaps TRBD1 (5 bases). The germline V and J ends were trimmed by 3 bases and 7 bases, with 22 bases remaining between them. Per germline, CDR1 LNHNV and CDR2 YYDKDF (reference sequence). The CDR3 covers 17 residues. Full variable domain (missing parts from reference TRBV15 and TRBJ1-5): DAMVIQNPRYQVTQFGKPVTLSCSQTLNHNVMYWYQQKSSQAPKLLFHYYDKDFNNEADTPDNFQSRRPNTSFCFLDIRSPGLGDTAMYLCATSSPRGGSGVQPQHFGDGTRLSIL.

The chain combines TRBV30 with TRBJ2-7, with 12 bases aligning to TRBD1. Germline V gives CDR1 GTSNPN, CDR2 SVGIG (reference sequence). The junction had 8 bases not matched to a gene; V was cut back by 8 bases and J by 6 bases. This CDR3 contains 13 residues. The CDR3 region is CASSGDRGLEQYF. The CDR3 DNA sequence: TGTGCCAGTTCTGGGGACAGGGGGCTCGAGCAGTACTTC.

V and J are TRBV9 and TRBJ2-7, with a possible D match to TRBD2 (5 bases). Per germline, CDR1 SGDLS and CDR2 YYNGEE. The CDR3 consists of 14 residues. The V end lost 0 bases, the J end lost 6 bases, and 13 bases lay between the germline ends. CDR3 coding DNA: TGTGCCAGCAGCGTAGTAGGTGGGAGCGGCGAGCAGTACTTC. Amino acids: CASSVVGGSGEQYF.

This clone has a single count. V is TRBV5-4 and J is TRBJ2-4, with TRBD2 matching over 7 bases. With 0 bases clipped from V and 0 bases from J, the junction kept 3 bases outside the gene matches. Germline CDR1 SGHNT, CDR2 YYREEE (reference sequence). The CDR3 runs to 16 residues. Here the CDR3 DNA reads TGTGCCAGCAGCTTGGCAAGCGGGGTAGCCAAAAACATTCAGTACTTC. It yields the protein CASSLASGVAKNIQYF.

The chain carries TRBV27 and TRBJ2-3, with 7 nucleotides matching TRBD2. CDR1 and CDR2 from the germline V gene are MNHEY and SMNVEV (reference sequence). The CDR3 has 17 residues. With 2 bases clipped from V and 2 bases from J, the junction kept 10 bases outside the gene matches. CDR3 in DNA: TGTGCCAGCAGTTTACAAGGGCAGCGGGGCTACACAGATACGCAGTATTTT. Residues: CASSLQGQRGYTDTQYF.

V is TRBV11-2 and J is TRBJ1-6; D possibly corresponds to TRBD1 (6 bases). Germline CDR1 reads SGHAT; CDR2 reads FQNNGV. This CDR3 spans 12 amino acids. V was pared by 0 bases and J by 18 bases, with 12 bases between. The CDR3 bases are TGTGCCAGCAGCTTAGATGGCAGGGGTTACCACTTT. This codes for CASSLDGRGYHF.